Presented here are 21 T cell receptor beta chains from one specimen sequenced in a study of blood T cells in healthy people across ages. It was with a sample-barcoded 5' primer and a J-beta primer mix that a second PCR of roughly 7 to 12 cycles was run. Using its own MiXCR run on the 5' RACE reads, TCRdb lists one record per CDR3 protein. In the table there are approximately 2,000,000 distinct CDR3 sequences, 30% to 40% of which are singletons. The sample was blood. The source is a human donor in good health.

This clonotype was seen only once. The chain recombines TRBV11-2 with TRBJ2-5; possibly TRBD1 for D (5 bases). The DNA end lines up better with TRBJ2-7; the J call may be wrong. The CDR3 consists of 16 residues. Germline assignment: CDR1 SGHAT and CDR2 FQNNGV. CDR3 DNA: TGTGCCAGCAGCTTAGGTGACAGTATCAGTTCCTACGAGCAGTACTTC. This translates into CASSLGDSISSYEQYF.

This clonotype was observed a few times. V is TRBV12-3 or TRBV12-4 and J is TRBJ2-3, with 9 bases fitting TRBD2. J was trimmed by 6 bases and V by 4 bases; bases with no gene match: 11. This CDR3 comprises 16 residues. Written as DNA, the CDR3 is TGTGCCAGCAGTTACCTAGCGGGGCCCTATGAGGATACGCAGTATTTT. As protein: CASSYLAGPYEDTQYF.

This sequence joins TRBV2 and TRBJ1-6; weak D call: TRBD1 (5 bases). CDR1 SNHLY and CDR2 FYNNEI come from the germline V gene. The CDR3 runs to 14 residues. V lost 4 bases and J lost 7, with 11 bases in between. Here the CDR3 DNA reads TGTGCCAGCAGTGTGGGAGGGACCAATTCACCCCTCCACTTT. It is translated as CASSVGGTNSPLHF.

The V and J genes are TRBV28 and TRBJ2-7; possibly TRBD2 for D (5 bases). The CDR3 spans 11 residues. Germline CDR1 reads MDHEN; CDR2 reads SYDVKM. V lost 8 bases and J lost 3, with 8 bases in between. CDR3 protein: CASGLYYEQYF. CDR3 coding DNA: TGTGCCAGCGGACTCTACTACGAGCAGTACTTC.

The rearrangement uses TRBV10-3 and TRBJ1-2, with D hard to call. This CDR3 has 14 amino acids. V was cut by 6 bases and J by 4 bases, with 15 bases left in between. Germline V gene sequence: CDR1 ENHRY, CDR2 SYGVKD. The CDR3, as DNA: TGTGCCATCAGCCAGTCAGTCGGAAGCTATGGCTACACCTTC. Residues: CAISQSVGSYGYTF.

The CDR3 spells CSVERDRVGEKLFF. For the CDR3, the DNA is TGCAGCGTTGAACGGGACAGGGTTGGTGAAAAACTGTTTTTT. The chain carries TRBV29-1 and TRBJ1-4; TRBD1 agrees at 9 bases. Germline-derived CDR1 and CDR2 are SQVTM and ANQGSEA. The ends lost 2 bases at V and 7 bases at J; junction bases unmatched: 5. CDR3 length equals 14 residues. Variable domain in full (rest from reference TRBV29-1 and TRBJ1-4): SAVISQKPSRDICQRGTSLTIQCQVDSQVTMMFWYRQQPGQSLTLIATANQGSEATYESGFVIDKFPISRPNLTFSTLTVSNMSPEDSSIYLCSVERDRVGEKLFFGSGTQLSVL.

This clonotype turned up a few times. V is TRBV20-1 and J is TRBJ1-1; 7 bases fit TRBD1. Germline assignment: CDR1 DFQATT and CDR2 SNEGSKA (reference sequence). The CDR3 runs to 14 residues. Losses at the gene ends were 6 bases for V and 1 base for J; bases not matched to a gene: 8. CDR3 protein: CSAMEGAENTEAFF. The CDR3 region has the DNA TGCAGTGCGATGGAGGGGGCAGAGAACACTGAAGCTTTCTTT.

The chain links TRBV5-5 to TRBJ1-6; D is unresolved. V gave up 0 bases and J gave up 3 bases, with 7 bases separating them. The CDR3 extends over 15 amino acids. The germline gives CDR1 SGHKS, CDR2 YYEKEE (reference sequence). CDR3 loop: CASSLARNYNSPLHF. CDR3 DNA sequence: TGTGCCAGCAGCTTGGCGCGGAACTATAATTCACCCCTCCACTTT.

V usage is TRBV12-3 or TRBV12-4 and J usage is TRBJ1-5; D is possibly TRBD1 (5 bases). The ends were cut back, 2 bases at V and 11 bases at J, with 13 bases in the middle. There are 13 residues in the CDR3. The CDR3 DNA is TGTGCCAGCAGTTTACCCTGGGAGACAGCCCAGCATTTT. Amino acids: CASSLPWETAQHF.

This clonotype has a handful of counts. The CDR3 coding sequence is TGCAGCGTTGCCCCAGGATCAGCGGGGGAGACCCAGTACTTC. Its protein is CSVAPGSAGETQYF. This chain links TRBV29-1 with TRBJ2-5, with 7 bases aligning to TRBD2. CDR3 size: 14 residues. Trimming cost V 4 bases and J 5 bases; bases outside gene matches: 10. Germline CDR1 reads SQVTM; CDR2 reads ANQGSEA. The full variable domain, its missing parts supplied by reference TRBV29-1 and TRBJ2-5, is SAVISQKPSRDICQRGTSLTIQCQVDSQVTMMFWYRQQPGQSLTLIATANQGSEATYESGFVIDKFPISRPNLTFSTLTVSNMSPEDSSIYLCSVAPGSAGETQYFGPGTRLLVL.

This clonotype was found a few times. This chain connects TRBV12-3 or TRBV12-4 to TRBJ2-5; 16 bases are a match to TRBD2. This CDR3 spans 18 amino acids. V trimming: 6 bases; J trimming: 2 bases; junction bases outside the gene matches: 9. The CDR3 DNA sequence: TGTGCCAGCAGCCTCGGGACTAGCGGGGGGGCTGGGCAAGAGACCCAGTACTTC. It specifies CASSLGTSGGAGQETQYF.

In its sample, this clonotype was seen a few times. The J gene is TRBJ2-7, the V gene TRBV4-3; 7 nucleotides match TRBD1. The CDR3 has 15 amino acids. J was trimmed by 4 bases and V by 0 bases; bases with no gene match: 6. Per the germline V gene, CDR1 is LGHNA and CDR2 is YSLEER. The CDR3 region has the DNA TGCGCCAGCAGCCAAGAGTACGTGACAGGGTACGAGCAGTACTTC. It specifies CASSQEYVTGYEQYF.

J is TRBJ1-4 and V is TRBV12-3 or TRBV12-4, with D perhaps TRBD1 (5 bases). CDR3 length: 14 residues. Trimming removed 2 bases from V and 7 bases from J, with 11 bases in between. The CDR3 region is CASSLRLGGEKLFF. The CDR3 bases are TGTGCCAGCAGTTTAAGGTTGGGGGGTGAAAAACTGTTTTTT.

The chain employs TRBV7-9 and TRBJ2-3; perhaps D is TRBD1 or TRBD2 (6 bases each). The CDR3 has 16 residues. CDR1 is SEHNR, CDR2 FQNEAQ, per germline (reference sequence). Trimming shortened V by 5 bases and J by 6 bases, and 21 bases separated the two germline ends. CDR3 in amino acids: CASSPRGLHSKDTQYF. The DNA of the CDR3 is TGTGCCAGCAGCCCCCGGGGGCTCCACAGTAAGGATACGCAGTATTTT. The full variable domain, its missing parts supplied by reference TRBV7-9 and TRBJ2-3, is DTGVSQNPRHKITKRGQNVTFRCDPISEHNRLYWYRQTLGQGPEFLTYFQNEAQLEKSRLLSDRFSAERPKGSFSTLEIQRTEQGDSAMYLCASSPRGLHSKDTQYFGPGTRLTVL.

In its sample, this clonotype was seen many times. The chain carries TRBV29-1 and TRBJ2-1; D gene uncertain. The CDR3 totals 12 residues. Germline loops: CDR1 SQVTM, CDR2 ANQGSEA. V shed 4 bases and J shed 8 bases, with 12 bases lying between them. CDR3 nucleotides: TGCAGCGTTGTGTACTCTGGGGATGAGCAGTTCTTC. Amino acid sequence: CSVVYSGDEQFF.

CDR3 sequence reads: CASSQGGGRTDYGYTF. In nucleotides, the CDR3 is TGTGCCAGCAGCCAAGGGGGAGGGAGGACGGACTATGGCTACACCTTC. V is TRBV3-1 and J is TRBJ1-2; D not resolved. The germline CDR1 and CDR2 sequences are LGHDT and YNNKEL (reference sequence). The CDR3 is 16 amino acids. V dropped 1 base and J dropped 3 bases, with 15 bases sitting between them.

This clonotype appeared a single time. In nucleotides, the CDR3 is TGTGCCAGCAGTCCCGACAGTCAGCCCTACAATGAGCAGTTCTTC. It codes for CASSPDSQPYNEQFF. The rearrangement uses TRBV27 and TRBJ2-1, with D tentatively TRBD1 (5 bases). The CDR3 totals 15 residues. Germline lookup yields CDR1 MNHEY and CDR2 SMNVEV (reference sequence). V was trimmed by 5 bases and J by 2 bases, leaving 13 bases between them.

This clonotype was counted between two and nine times. The J gene is TRBJ2-1, the V gene TRBV7-3; D is uncertain. V lost 3 bases and J 5 bases, leaving 8 bases between the germline ends. Germline V gene sequence: CDR1 SGHTA, CDR2 FQGTGA. The CDR3 sequence is 13 residues long. The CDR3 here is CASSFDGNNEQFF. For the CDR3, the DNA is TGTGCCAGCAGCTTCGACGGAAACAATGAGCAGTTCTTC.

The V call is TRBV9, the J call TRBJ1-1, with TRBD1 matching over 7 bases. Germline CDR1 reads SGDLS; CDR2 reads YYNGEE. The CDR3 has 14 amino acids. V lost 6 bases, J lost 2 bases, and 7 bases stayed unmatched. CDR3 region: CASNSGDRNTEAFF. CDR3 in DNA: TGTGCCAGCAATTCCGGGGACAGAAACACTGAAGCTTTCTTT. The full variable domain, in which reference TRBV9 and TRBJ1-1 provide the parts outside the CDR3, is DSGVTQTPKHLITATGQRVTLRCSPRSGDLSVYWYQQSLDQGLQFLIQYYNGEERAKGNILERFSAQQFPDLHSELNLSSLELGDSALYFCASNSGDRNTEAFFGQGTRLTVV.

This clonotype has just a few counts. J is TRBJ2-3 and V is TRBV5-1; D gene ambiguous. Germline V CDR1 and CDR2: SGHRS, YFSETQ. Trimming cost V 4 bases and J 6 bases, with 15 bases left between them. CDR3 length equals 14 residues. The CDR3 nucleotides are TGCGCCAGCAGCCCCCAGTCGCGCGCCGATACGCAGTATTTT. Protein product: CASSPQSRADTQYF.

V and J are TRBV6-4 and TRBJ1-5; D uncertain. The germline V gene has CDR1 MRHNA and CDR2 SNTAGT. CDR3 size: 13 residues. Trimming removed 4 bases at V and 7 bases at J, with 11 bases between. CDR3 coding DNA: TGTGCCAGCAGTGTTACGTCCGGGCAGCCCCAGCATTTT. Its translation: CASSVTSGQPQHF.